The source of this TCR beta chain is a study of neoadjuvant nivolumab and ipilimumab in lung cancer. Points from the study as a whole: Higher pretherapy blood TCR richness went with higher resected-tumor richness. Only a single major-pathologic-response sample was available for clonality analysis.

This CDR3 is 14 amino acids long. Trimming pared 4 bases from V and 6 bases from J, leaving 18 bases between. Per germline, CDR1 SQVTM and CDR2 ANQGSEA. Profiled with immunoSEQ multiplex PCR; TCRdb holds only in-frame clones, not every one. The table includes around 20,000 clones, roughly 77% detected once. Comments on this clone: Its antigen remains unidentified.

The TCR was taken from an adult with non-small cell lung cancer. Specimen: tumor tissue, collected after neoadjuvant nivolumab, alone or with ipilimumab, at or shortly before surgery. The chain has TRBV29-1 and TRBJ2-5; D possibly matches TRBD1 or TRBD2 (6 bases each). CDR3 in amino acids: CSVVGVGGRQTQYF. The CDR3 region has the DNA TGCAGCGTTGTTGGGGTAGGGGGGAGACAGACCCAGTACTTC.